These T cell receptor beta chains were read from a single sample in a study of blood T cell repertoires in COVID-19. Some clones are missing from TCRdb's copy, which holds only in-frame ones; the method was immunoSEQ multiplex PCR. Of about 200,000 clones in the sample, approximately 86% are singletons; the top ten hold 3%. The source material was peripheral blood. Receptor source: a man aged 55 to 69 with acute or convalescent COVID-19. Both conserved end residues are part of each CDR3. The D gene is left open where the match is weak. The size field is filled for only some rows; it gives once, few, many or a size class.

CDR3aa,CDR3nt,d_gene,abundance,v_gene,j_gene
CASTSQGSWPQHF,TGTGCCAGTACCTCGCAGGGAAGTTGGCCCCAGCATTTT,-,-,TRBV19,TRBJ1-5
CASSSRQGRNTEAFF,TGCGCCAGCAGCTCTCGACAGGGGAGGAACACTGAAGCTTTCTTT,TRBD1,-,TRBV5-1,TRBJ1-1
CATSRDRGQFYGYTF,TGTGCCACCAGCAGAGATAGAGGGCAGTTCTATGGCTACACCTTC,-,-,TRBV15,TRBJ1-2
CASLSNGGQGSRMHTIYF,TGTGCCAGCCTCTCTAACGGGGGACAGGGGTCGCGGATGCACACCATATATTTT,TRBD1,-,TRBV28,TRBJ1-3
CARTLKQDGYGYTF,TGTGCCAGGACGTTAAAACAGGACGGCTATGGCTACACCTTC,-,-,TRBV2,TRBJ1-2
CASSLISTGVAYEQYF,TGTGCCAGCAGCTTAATTTCAACAGGGGTTGCCTACGAGCAGTACTTC,TRBD1,-,TRBV11-2,TRBJ2-7
CASRSGMNTEAFF,TGTGCCAGCAGGTCAGGCATGAACACTGAAGCTTTCTTT,-,-,TRBV7-3,TRBJ1-1
CASSSRTGVGKRYF,TGTGCCAGCAGCTCCAGGACAGGGGTGGGAAAAAGATATTTT,TRBD1,-,TRBV7-8,TRBJ1-3
CASSHGEGTQYF,TGTGCCAGCAGCCACGGGGAGGGGACGCAGTACTTC,TRBD2,-,TRBV7-6,TRBJ2-7
CASSLDGSGELFF,TGCGCCAGCAGCTTGGACGGTTCCGGGGAGCTGTTTTTT,-,-,TRBV5-1,TRBJ2-2
CASSPRLAGVLSYNEQFF,TGTGCCAGCAGCCCAAGACTAGCGGGGGTCCTTTCCTACAATGAGCAGTTCTTC,TRBD2,-,TRBV14,TRBJ2-1
CASSPRTRNTEAFF,TGTGCCAGCAGTCCCCGGACACGGAACACTGAAGCTTTCTTT,-,-,TRBV27,TRBJ1-1
CASSGGTGLRVQFF,TGTGCCAGCAGTGGGGGGACAGGGCTGAGGGTGCAGTTCTTC,TRBD1,-,TRBV25-1,TRBJ2-1
CAWRRSDTQYF,TGTGCCTGGAGGAGGTCAGATACGCAGTATTTT,-,-,TRBV30,TRBJ2-3
CATSREVATDTGELFF,TGTGCCACCAGCAGAGAAGTAGCGACCGACACCGGGGAGCTGTTTTTT,-,-,TRBV15,TRBJ2-2
CASSLTGAGMADTQYF,TGCGCCAGCAGCCTGACAGGGGCAGGAATGGCAGATACGCAGTATTTT,TRBD1,-,TRBV5-1,TRBJ2-3
CASSQTGGLGEQYF,TGTGCCAGCAGCCAGACAGGGGGGCTGGGGGAGCAGTACTTC,TRBD1,once,TRBV7-8,TRBJ2-7
CASGGQGFSGNTIYF,TGTGCCAGCGGGGGACAGGGTTTCTCTGGAAACACCATATATTTT,TRBD1,-,TRBV2,TRBJ1-3
CASSIRTGGYQETQYF,TGTGCCAGCAGCATCAGGACAGGGGGTTACCAAGAGACCCAGTACTTC,TRBD1,once,TRBV9,TRBJ2-5
CASRTYTGGGGANVLTF,TGTGCCAGCAGGACCTATACAGGGGGTGGAGGGGCCAACGTCCTGACTTTC,TRBD1,-,TRBV5-6,TRBJ2-6
CASSQDRGTYYGYTF,TGTGCCAGCAGCCAAGATCGGGGGACTTACTATGGCTACACCTTC,-,-,TRBV4-2,TRBJ1-2
CASSVARGGPETQYF,TGTGCCAGCAGCGTAGCCCGGGGGGGCCCGGAGACCCAGTACTTC,TRBD2,-,TRBV9,TRBJ2-5
CASSKNGQGAGRGYTF,TGTGCCAGCAGTAAAAATGGACAGGGGGCGGGACGCGGCTACACCTTC,TRBD1,-,TRBV28,TRBJ1-2
CSVETGPGTQYF,TGCAGCGTTGAGACAGGGCCCGGTACGCAGTATTTT,TRBD1,-,TRBV29-1,TRBJ2-3
CASSLSGPDSYGYTF,TGCGCCAGCAGCTTGAGCGGGCCTGACTCCTATGGCTACACCTTC,-,once,TRBV5-1,TRBJ1-2
CSLPGQGAQGYTF,TGCAGCCTCCCGGGACAGGGGGCGCAGGGCTACACCTTC,TRBD1,few,TRBV29-1,TRBJ1-2
CASRGPGLGANVLTF,TGTGCCAGCAGGGGCCCGGGACTAGGGGCCAACGTCCTGACTTTC,TRBD2,-,TRBV7-3,TRBJ2-6
CASSQSRGVGYEQYF,TGTGCCAGCAGCCAATCCCGGGGGGTTGGCTACGAGCAGTACTTC,TRBD2,-,TRBV7-9,TRBJ2-7
CASGTRGSYNQPQHF,TGTGCTAGTGGTACGAGAGGCAGCTACAATCAGCCCCAGCATTTT,-,few,TRBV12-5,TRBJ1-5
CASSLGGPLPDTQYF,TGTGCCAGCAGCTTAGGCGGGCCTCTACCGGATACGCAGTATTTT,-,-,TRBV7-2,TRBJ2-3
CASSLAGRLAGGAETQYF,TGTGCCAGCAGCTTGGCCGGGAGACTAGCGGGGGGCGCGGAGACCCAGTACTTC,TRBD2,-,TRBV5-4,TRBJ2-5
CAWRERDRGLSGELFF,TGTGCCTGGAGGGAACGGGACAGGGGGCTTTCCGGGGAGCTGTTTTTT,TRBD1,-,TRBV30,TRBJ2-2
CASSLLDRANTGELFF,TGCGCCAGCAGCTTGTTGGACAGGGCGAACACCGGGGAGCTGTTTTTT,TRBD1,-,TRBV5-1,TRBJ2-2
CASSQPARAGDEKLFF,TGCGCCAGCAGCCAACCAGCCCGGGCAGGGGATGAAAAACTGTTTTTT,-,-,TRBV4-3,TRBJ1-4
CASSLLGTVPNEKLFF,TGTGCCAGCAGCTTGCTCGGGACAGTGCCTAATGAAAAACTGTTTTTT,TRBD1,-,TRBV5-5,TRBJ1-4
CASGTSTDTQYF,TGTGCCAGCGGGACTAGCACAGATACGCAGTATTTT,-,-,TRBV11-2,TRBJ2-3
CASSRSGGAPDTQYF,TGTGCCAGCAGCCGTAGCGGGGGGGCCCCAGATACGCAGTATTTT,TRBD2,-,TRBV7-3,TRBJ2-3
CASSQTLQNNEQFF,TGTGCCAGCAGTCAAACGTTACAGAACAATGAGCAGTTCTTC,-,-,TRBV3-1/TRBV3-2,TRBJ2-1
CASSTTGGRTEAFF,TGTGCCAGCAGCACCACAGGGGGAAGGACTGAAGCTTTCTTT,TRBD1,-,TRBV7-9,TRBJ1-1
CASSTAGSPLHF,TGCGCCAGCAGCACTGCCGGTTCACCCCTCCACTTT,-,-,TRBV5-1,TRBJ1-6
CASSISVTGANVLTF,TGTGCCAGCTCCATTAGCGTAACTGGGGCCAACGTCCTGACTTTC,-,few,TRBV9,TRBJ2-6
CASSGPTSGVVHSTDTQYF,TGTGCCAGCAGCGGCCCGACTAGCGGGGTGGTGCATAGCACAGATACGCAGTATTTT,TRBD2,once,TRBV9,TRBJ2-3
CASSPSGAYGYTF,TGTGCCAGCAGCCCATCAGGGGCCTATGGCTACACCTTC,-,-,TRBV7-9,TRBJ1-2
CASSIFLAGKNEQYF,TGTGCCAGTAGTATTTTCCTAGCGGGGAAGAACGAGCAGTACTTC,TRBD2,-,TRBV19,TRBJ2-7
CASSPPPSGGELFF,TGTGCCAGCAGCCCCCCCCCGAGTGGCGGGGAGCTGTTTTTT,-,-,TRBV7-6,TRBJ2-2
CASSLGDMGQGSYGYTF,TGTGCCAGCAGCTTGGGAGATATGGGACAGGGGTCCTATGGCTACACCTTC,TRBD1,-,TRBV5-4,TRBJ1-2